Listed below are T cell receptor beta chains from one sample, sequenced in a study of HIV-infected patients and healthy controls. TCRdb re-analysed the 5' RACE reads in MiXCR, keeping a single row per CDR3 protein. Of some 20,000 distinct CDR3 sequences listed, roughly 18% are singletons. The sample consisted of CD8+ T cells from blood. These receptors were collected from a human donor in good health. The CDR3 runs from the conserved cysteine through the conserved F or W. Fields, in order: D gene, V gene, CDR3 length, J gene, clone size, CDR3 protein, CDR3 DNA. A D gene is named only where the DNA matches it firmly. Clone size is given for some rows only: seen once, a few or many times, or a class if the clone is expanded.

d_gene: -
v_gene: TRBV12-3/TRBV12-4
len: 14
j_gene: TRBJ2-1
abundance: -
CDR3aa: CASSFGGSKNEQFF
CDR3nt: TGTGCCAGCAGTTTTGGTGGGAGCAAAAATGAGCAGTTCTTC

d_gene: -
v_gene: TRBV5-4
len: 12
j_gene: TRBJ2-7
abundance: few
CDR3aa: CASSLNDYEQYF
CDR3nt: TGTGCCAGCAGCCTAAACGACTACGAGCAGTACTTC

d_gene: -
v_gene: TRBV5-6
len: 12
j_gene: TRBJ2-7
abundance: few
CDR3aa: CASSLQAYEQYF
CDR3nt: TGTGCCAGCAGCTTGCAGGCCTACGAGCAGTACTTC

d_gene: -
v_gene: TRBV20-1
len: 14
j_gene: TRBJ2-1
abundance: few
CDR3aa: CSATQANSYNEQFF
CDR3nt: TGCAGTGCTACTCAAGCAAACTCCTACAATGAGCAGTTCTTC

d_gene: -
v_gene: TRBV9
len: 15
j_gene: TRBJ2-1
abundance: many
CDR3aa: CASSVVSRGWDEQFF
CDR3nt: TGTGCCAGCAGCGTAGTGTCACGGGGGTGGGATGAGCAGTTCTTC

d_gene: -
v_gene: TRBV7-9
len: 13
j_gene: TRBJ2-2
abundance: few
CDR3aa: CVIPGGVTGELFF
CDR3nt: TGTGTCATACCCGGAGGGGTCACCGGGGAGCTGTTTTTT

d_gene: TRBD2
v_gene: TRBV29-1
len: 14
j_gene: TRBJ2-5
abundance: many
CDR3aa: CSVNGLAGGETQYF
CDR3nt: TGCAGCGTCAATGGACTAGCGGGAGGAGAGACCCAGTACTTC

d_gene: -
v_gene: TRBV7-9
len: 17
j_gene: TRBJ2-1
abundance: -
CDR3aa: CASSLRDRPFPYNEQFF
CDR3nt: TGTGCCAGCAGCTTGAGGGACCGACCCTTTCCTTACAATGAGCAGTTCTTC

d_gene: TRBD1
v_gene: TRBV10-2
len: 15
j_gene: TRBJ1-5
abundance: hyperexpanded
CDR3aa: CASSEAGTANQPQHF
CDR3nt: TGCGCCAGCAGTGAGGCCGGGACAGCGAATCAGCCCCAGCATTTT

d_gene: -
v_gene: TRBV20-1
len: 14
j_gene: TRBJ2-1
abundance: many
CDR3aa: CSASNRFSYNEQFF
CDR3nt: TGCAGTGCTAGTAATAGGTTCTCCTACAATGAGCAGTTCTTC

d_gene: TRBD2
v_gene: TRBV6-2/TRBV6-3
len: 15
j_gene: TRBJ2-1
abundance: -
CDR3aa: CASSLSLAGADEQFF
CDR3nt: TGTGCCAGCAGTTTGTCACTAGCGGGCGCGGATGAGCAGTTCTTC

d_gene: TRBD1
v_gene: TRBV6-5
len: 15
j_gene: TRBJ2-3
abundance: many
CDR3aa: CATSGTGASTDTQYF
CDR3nt: TGTGCCACCTCCGGGACAGGAGCTAGCACAGATACGCAGTATTTT

d_gene: TRBD2
v_gene: TRBV10-3
len: 17
j_gene: TRBJ2-3
abundance: many
CDR3aa: CAISESLSGSLTDTQYF
CDR3nt: TGTGCCATCAGTGAGTCGCTTAGCGGGAGTTTGACAGATACGCAGTATTTT

d_gene: TRBD2
v_gene: TRBV12-3/TRBV12-4
len: 16
j_gene: TRBJ2-5
abundance: many
CDR3aa: CASSSETSGDQETQYF
CDR3nt: TGTGCCAGCAGTTCGGAGACTAGCGGGGACCAAGAGACCCAGTACTTC

d_gene: -
v_gene: TRBV4-3
len: 15
j_gene: TRBJ1-5
abundance: many
CDR3aa: CASSPFSGPNQPQHF
CDR3nt: TGCGCCAGCAGCCCTTTTTCGGGGCCCAATCAGCCCCAGCATTTT

d_gene: TRBD1
v_gene: TRBV9
len: 15
j_gene: TRBJ2-7
abundance: few
CDR3aa: CASSVGQGILDEQYF
CDR3nt: TGTGCCAGCAGCGTCGGACAGGGGATTTTAGACGAGCAGTACTTC

d_gene: -
v_gene: TRBV6-5
len: 13
j_gene: TRBJ1-6
abundance: many
CDR3aa: CATGISYNSPLHF
CDR3nt: TGTGCCACCGGTATCTCCTATAATTCACCCCTCCACTTT

d_gene: TRBD1
v_gene: TRBV6-6
len: 15
j_gene: TRBJ1-5
abundance: many
CDR3aa: CASSYSTGGPQPQHF
CDR3nt: TGTGCCAGCAGTTACTCGACAGGGGGCCCTCAGCCCCAGCATTTT

d_gene: -
v_gene: TRBV15
len: 15
j_gene: TRBJ1-5
abundance: many
CDR3aa: CATSTLSGSNQPQHF
CDR3nt: TGTGCCACCAGCACCCTCTCGGGCAGTAATCAGCCCCAGCATTTT

d_gene: TRBD1
v_gene: TRBV9
len: 14
j_gene: TRBJ1-2
abundance: many
CDR3aa: CASSNGQEDYGYTF
CDR3nt: TGTGCCAGCAGCAATGGACAGGAGGACTATGGCTACACCTTC

d_gene: -
v_gene: TRBV20-1
len: 16
j_gene: TRBJ2-7
abundance: few
CDR3aa: CSANPLGSSGAYEQYF
CDR3nt: TGCAGTGCTAACCCTTTAGGGTCCTCCGGAGCCTACGAACAGTACTTC

d_gene: -
v_gene: TRBV6-2/TRBV6-3
len: 15
j_gene: TRBJ1-1
abundance: -
CDR3aa: CASSYSQISNTEAFF
CDR3nt: TGTGCCAGCAGTTACTCGCAGATTTCGAACACTGAAGCTTTCTTT

d_gene: -
v_gene: TRBV19
len: 16
j_gene: TRBJ2-7
abundance: many
CDR3aa: CASSLNPKPQVAEQYF
CDR3nt: TGTGCCAGTAGTCTCAACCCAAAGCCACAGGTTGCCGAGCAGTACTTC

d_gene: -
v_gene: TRBV6-2/TRBV6-3
len: 13
j_gene: TRBJ1-6
abundance: -
CDR3aa: CASSYSPRSPLHF
CDR3nt: TGTGCCAGCAGTTACTCTCCCCGTTCACCCCTCCACTTT

d_gene: TRBD1
v_gene: TRBV9
len: 15
j_gene: TRBJ1-5
abundance: many
CDR3aa: CASSVQGEWGQPQHF
CDR3nt: TGTGCCAGCAGCGTCCAGGGGGAATGGGGTCAGCCCCAGCATTTT

d_gene: -
v_gene: TRBV7-9
len: 15
j_gene: TRBJ2-3
abundance: -
CDR3aa: CASSLSDIGTDTQYF
CDR3nt: TGTGCCAGCAGCTTATCCGACATCGGCACAGATACGCAGTATTTT

d_gene: TRBD1
v_gene: TRBV12-3/TRBV12-4
len: 15
j_gene: TRBJ2-1
abundance: -
CDR3aa: CASSPGQGAYNEQFF
CDR3nt: TGTGCCAGCAGTCCGGGACAGGGGGCGTACAATGAGCAGTTCTTC

d_gene: -
v_gene: TRBV9
len: 14
j_gene: TRBJ2-7
abundance: medium-sized
CDR3aa: CASSVNTFGGEQYF
CDR3nt: TGTGCCAGCAGCGTTAACACTTTCGGAGGCGAGCAGTACTTC

d_gene: -
v_gene: TRBV27
len: 15
j_gene: TRBJ1-3
abundance: few
CDR3aa: CASSLSTGPGNTIYF
CDR3nt: TGTGCCAGCAGTTTATCCACAGGGCCCGGAAACACCATATATTTT

d_gene: -
v_gene: TRBV6-5
len: 16
j_gene: TRBJ1-4
abundance: -
CDR3aa: CASSYGSPGTNEKLFF
CDR3nt: TGTGCCAGCAGTTACGGCTCCCCGGGGACTAATGAAAAACTGTTTTTT

d_gene: -
v_gene: TRBV12-5
len: 13
j_gene: TRBJ2-7
abundance: -
CDR3aa: CASGLGLSYEQYF
CDR3nt: TGTGCTAGTGGTTTGGGCCTTTCCTACGAGCAGTACTTC

d_gene: TRBD1
v_gene: TRBV6-5
len: 15
j_gene: TRBJ1-6
abundance: few
CDR3aa: CASSTGTGLHSPLHF
CDR3nt: TGTGCCAGCAGTACCGGGACAGGTCTACATTCACCCCTCCACTTT

d_gene: -
v_gene: TRBV12-3/TRBV12-4
len: 16
j_gene: TRBJ2-1
abundance: -
CDR3aa: CASSSYPADTYNEQFF
CDR3nt: TGTGCCAGCAGTTCCTATCCCGCGGATACCTACAATGAGCAGTTCTTC

d_gene: TRBD2
v_gene: TRBV29-1
len: 15
j_gene: TRBJ2-1
abundance: -
CDR3aa: CSVETLAGGYNEQFF
CDR3nt: TGCAGCGTTGAGACGCTAGCGGGAGGCTACAATGAGCAGTTCTTC

d_gene: TRBD1
v_gene: TRBV11-2
len: 11
j_gene: TRBJ1-1
abundance: large
CDR3aa: CASRHRGEAFF
CDR3nt: TGTGCCAGCAGACACAGGGGTGAAGCTTTCTTT

d_gene: -
v_gene: TRBV4-2
len: 15
j_gene: TRBJ1-6
abundance: large
CDR3aa: CASSQIQGGNSPLHF
CDR3nt: TGTGCCAGCAGCCAAATACAGGGTGGCAATTCACCCCTCCACTTT

d_gene: -
v_gene: TRBV7-9
len: 15
j_gene: TRBJ2-2
abundance: many
CDR3aa: CASSLVLAGTGELFF
CDR3nt: TGTGCCAGCAGCTTAGTGTTAGCCGGCACCGGGGAGCTGTTTTTT

d_gene: -
v_gene: TRBV6-1
len: 15
j_gene: TRBJ1-2
abundance: -
CDR3aa: CASRSIGGSNYGYTF
CDR3nt: TGTGCCAGCAGGTCTATCGGGGGATCTAACTATGGCTACACCTTC

d_gene: -
v_gene: TRBV6-1
len: 15
j_gene: TRBJ1-1
abundance: -
CDR3aa: CASSEANRLNTEAFF
CDR3nt: TGTGCCAGCAGTGAAGCCAACCGATTGAACACTGAAGCTTTCTTT

d_gene: -
v_gene: TRBV27
len: 13
j_gene: TRBJ1-1
abundance: -
CDR3aa: CASKAQGLTEAFF
CDR3nt: TGTGCCAGCAAGGCACAGGGTCTCACTGAAGCTTTCTTT

d_gene: -
v_gene: TRBV12-5
len: 13
j_gene: TRBJ1-5
abundance: many
CDR3aa: CASGGQPNQPQHF
CDR3nt: TGTGCTAGTGGTGGACAGCCCAATCAGCCCCAGCATTTT

d_gene: TRBD2
v_gene: TRBV12-3/TRBV12-4
len: 11
j_gene: TRBJ2-7
abundance: -
CDR3aa: CASSGGHEQYF
CDR3nt: TGTGCCAGCTCGGGGGGGCACGAGCAGTACTTC

d_gene: -
v_gene: TRBV27
len: 13
j_gene: TRBJ1-1
abundance: many
CDR3aa: CASRRGGYTEAFF
CDR3nt: TGTGCCAGCAGAAGAGGTGGGTACACTGAAGCTTTCTTT

d_gene: TRBD2
v_gene: TRBV28
len: 16
j_gene: TRBJ2-1
abundance: many
CDR3aa: CASSLIGGRAGNEQFF
CDR3nt: TGTGCCAGCAGTTTAATCGGCGGGAGGGCTGGCAATGAGCAGTTCTTC

d_gene: TRBD2
v_gene: TRBV27
len: 16
j_gene: TRBJ2-3
abundance: many
CDR3aa: CASSQISGIGTDTQYF
CDR3nt: TGTGCCAGCAGCCAGATCAGCGGGATCGGCACAGATACGCAGTATTTT